This entry lists 25 T cell receptor beta chains sequenced from one sample in a study of blood T cell repertoires in COVID-19. Clones were read by immunoSEQ multiplex PCR, and TCRdb kept only the in-frame ones, dropping some. The top ten clones hold less than 3.5% of a sample with 250,000 to 400,000 clones, about 90% of them seen once. The sequenced sample was peripheral blood. Receptors originate from a woman aged 25 to 45 with COVID-19, enrolled during active disease.

V and J are TRBV6-5 and TRBJ1-1; D possibly corresponds to TRBD1 (6 bases). The CDR3 runs 12 residues. V was cut by 7 bases and J by 1 base, with 7 bases left in between. From germline, CDR1 is MNHEY and CDR2 SVGAGI. The CDR3 nucleotides read TGTGCCAGCAACAGGGAGAACACTGAAGCTTTCTTT. It codes for CASNRENTEAFF.

The J gene is TRBJ2-1, the V gene TRBV14; TRBD1 agrees at 8 bases. Germline assignment: CDR1 SGHDN and CDR2 FVKESK. There are 16 residues in the CDR3. V shed 4 bases and J 4 bases; nucleotides not matched to a gene: 9. In DNA form, the CDR3 reads TGTGCCAGCAGCCGACCAGGGACAGGAGAATACAATGAGCAGTTCTTC. This sequence encodes CASSRPGTGEYNEQFF. The full variable domain, completed using reference TRBV14 and TRBJ2-1, is EAGVTQFPSHSVIEKGQTVTLRCDPISGHDNLYWYRRVMGKEIKFLLHFVKESKQDESGMPNNRFLAERTGGTYSTLKVQPAELEDSGVYFCASSRPGTGEYNEQFFGPGTRLTVL.

The rearrangement links TRBV6-5 to TRBJ1-1, with 9 bases identical to TRBD1. The V gene's germline CDR1 is MNHEY and CDR2 SVGAGI. This CDR3 has 16 residues. Trimming cost V 4 bases and J 0 bases; bases outside gene matches: 6. As DNA, the CDR3 is TGTGCCAGCAGTTTCCGGACAGGGGACATGAACACTGAAGCTTTCTTT. As protein: CASSFRTGDMNTEAFF.

J is TRBJ2-1 and V is TRBV5-6, with 12 positions matching TRBD2. CDR3 length equals 14 residues. Germline lookup yields CDR1 SGHDT and CDR2 YYEEEE. V gave up 4 bases and J gave up 7 bases; unmatched junction bases: 3. CDR3 sequence reads: CASSGLAGRNEQFF. In DNA form, the CDR3 reads TGTGCCAGCAGCGGACTAGCGGGGAGGAATGAGCAGTTCTTC.

The rearrangement uses TRBV30 and TRBJ1-2, with no clear D. This CDR3 spans 13 amino acids. CDR1 and CDR2 (germline): GTSNPN, SVGIG (reference sequence). Trimming took off 4 bases at V and 8 bases at J, with 17 bases between the two ends. CDR3 amino acids: CAWTVVSVRGYTF. CDR3 nucleotide sequence: TGTGCCTGGACGGTCGTATCCGTTCGGGGCTACACCTTC.

This chain joins TRBV5-4 and TRBJ2-7; 7 positions agree with TRBD1. The CDR3 consists of 14 residues. Trimming at V came to 0 bases and at J to 7 bases, leaving 7 bases not matched to a gene. Germline CDR1 and CDR2: SGHNT and YYREEE (reference sequence). CDR3 region: CASSLEGAAREQYF. CDR3 coding DNA: TGTGCCAGCAGCTTGGAGGGGGCCGCCCGGGAGCAGTACTTC.

As DNA, the CDR3 is TGCGCCAGCAGCCAACACAGGGGAACTGAAGCTTTCTTT. Protein product: CASSQHRGTEAFF. The chain has TRBV4-1 and TRBJ1-1, with 7 bases matching TRBD1. Germline V gene lookup returns CDR1 MGHRA and CDR2 YSYEKL. CDR3 size: 13 residues. V shed 2 bases and J 5 bases; nucleotides not matched to a gene: 2.

The chain employs TRBV19 and TRBJ1-1; TRBD1 is a possible D gene (5 bases). V dropped 4 bases and J dropped 3 bases, with 15 bases sitting between them. The CDR3 sequence is 15 residues long. CDR1 and CDR2 (germline): LNHDA, SQIVND (reference sequence). In DNA form, the CDR3 reads TGTGCCAGTAGTAGTAACAGGATAGGTGACACTGAAGCTTTCTTT. Translated, it gives CASSSNRIGDTEAFF.

The chain joins TRBV27 to TRBJ1-1, with 10 bases matching TRBD1. J gave up 2 bases and V 8 bases, and 8 bases lay outside the gene matches. Germline loops: CDR1 MNHEY, CDR2 SMNVEV (reference sequence). This CDR3 region has 15 residues. CDR3 DNA: TGTGCCAGCCCGGGACAGGGGCCTTTTAACACTGAAGCTTTCTTT. It is translated as CASPGQGPFNTEAFF.

The chain recombines TRBV6-5 with TRBJ1-1; D possibly corresponds to TRBD1 (5 bases). Germline CDR1 is MNHEY and CDR2 is SVGAGI. The ends were cut back, 6 bases at V and 5 bases at J, with 16 bases in the middle. This CDR3 is built from 14 residues. CDR3 protein: CASRTRRGETEAFF. CDR3 bases: TGTGCCAGCAGGACCCGACGGGGGGAGACTGAAGCTTTCTTT.

This clone was counted a single time. J is TRBJ1-1 and V is TRBV5-1; a weak D match, TRBD1 (6 bases). Between the trimmed V and J ends, which lost 5 bases and 2 bases, there was a span of 16 bases. The CDR3 has 15 amino acids. Germline assignment: CDR1 SGHRS and CDR2 YFSETQ. CDR3 sequence reads: CASSSPVGGNTEAFF. The CDR3 nucleotides read TGCGCCAGCAGTAGTCCAGTAGGGGGAAACACTGAAGCTTTCTTT.

The rearrangement uses TRBV28 and TRBJ1-1; TRBD1 is a possible D gene (6 bases). The V and J ends lost 0 bases and 6 bases respectively, with 11 bases between them. The CDR3 contains 14 residues. Germline V gene sequence: CDR1 MDHEN, CDR2 SYDVKM. CDR3 nucleotides: TGTGCCAGCAGTTTATGGATACAGGGCCCTGAAGCTTTCTTT. This codes for CASSLWIQGPEAFF.

In this sample, this clone turned up once. V is TRBV7-9 and J is TRBJ1-3; TRBD1 matches 8 bases. Germline CDR1 and CDR2: SEHNR and FQNEAQ (reference sequence). V was clipped by 2 bases and J by 4 bases; unmatched bases: 4. This CDR3 is built from 15 residues. The CDR3, as DNA: TGTGCCAGCAGCTTACAGGGGGCGAGGGGAAACACCATATATTTT. It codes for CASSLQGARGNTIYF.

The rearrangement joins TRBV6-1 to TRBJ1-5; D gene ambiguous. The V gene's germline CDR1 is MNHNS and CDR2 SASEGT. Trimming removed 3 bases from V and 0 bases from J, with 9 bases in between. The CDR3 covers 15 residues. CDR3 in amino acids: CASSDPSISNQPQHF. The CDR3 DNA sequence: TGTGCCAGCAGTGATCCCTCTATTAGCAATCAGCCCCAGCATTTT.

The chain employs TRBV7-9 and TRBJ1-2; 9 bases align to TRBD1. CDR3 length: 15 amino acids. Germline V lookup: CDR1 SEHNR, CDR2 FQNEAQ (reference sequence). The ends lost 5 bases at V and 3 bases at J; junction bases unmatched: 7. The CDR3 DNA is TGTGCCAGCAGCCCCCGGGACAGGGTAGACTATGGCTACACCTTC. It is translated as CASSPRDRVDYGYTF.

This rearrangement joins TRBV5-1 to TRBJ2-7; 8 bases line up with TRBD2. Germline CDR1 is SGHRS and CDR2 is YFSETQ. Losses at the gene ends were 3 bases for V and 2 bases for J; bases not matched to a gene: 13. The CDR3 spans 17 residues. Written as DNA, the CDR3 is TGCGCCAGCAGCTCGCTTCCTTATAGCGGGATCCCCTACGAGCAGTACTTC. It translates to CASSSLPYSGIPYEQYF.

This rearrangement joins TRBV5-5 to TRBJ2-7; TRBD2 aligns across 7 bases. From germline, CDR1 is SGHKS and CDR2 YYEKEE (reference sequence). The ends lost 1 base at V and 4 bases at J; junction bases unmatched: 8. The CDR3 length is 15 residues. The CDR3 spells CASSLLLATQYEQYF. CDR3 DNA: TGTGCCAGCAGCTTGCTACTAGCGACTCAGTACGAGCAGTACTTC.

This rearrangement joins TRBV29-1 to TRBJ1-5; TRBD1 is a possible D gene (5 bases). Trimming shortened V by 5 bases and J by 2 bases, and 13 bases separated the two germline ends. The germline V gene has CDR1 SQVTM and CDR2 ANQGSEA. There are 14 residues in the CDR3. CDR3 residues: CSVSRGDGNQPQHF. Here the CDR3 DNA reads TGCAGCGTTTCGCGGGGGGACGGCAATCAGCCCCAGCATTTT.

There are many counts of this clone. The chain uses TRBV28 and TRBJ1-4; 7 nucleotides align to TRBD1. V shed 5 bases, J shed 4 bases, and the junction held 7 bases outside the gene matches. The CDR3 loop spans 15 amino acids. CDR1 and CDR2 (germline): MDHEN, SYDVKM. This chain's CDR3 is CASSVPGQINEKLFF. The DNA for the CDR3 is TGTGCCAGCAGTGTCCCGGGACAGATTAATGAAAAACTGTTTTTT.

The rearrangement joins TRBV25-1 to TRBJ1-1, with 8 bases aligning to TRBD1. The CDR3 spans 14 residues. CDR1 MGHDK and CDR2 SYGVNS come from the germline V gene. The junction had 4 bases not matched to a gene; V was cut back by 3 bases and J by 4 bases. The CDR3 region is CASSDTGQVTEAFF. CDR3 bases: TGTGCCAGCAGTGACACGGGACAGGTCACTGAAGCTTTCTTT.

In this sample, this clone turned up once. The identical CDR3 is also encoded by other nucleotide sequences in the sample. The V gene is TRBV12-3 or TRBV12-4, the J gene TRBJ1-5; D not certain. The CDR3 has 12 residues. The ends were cut back, 3 bases at V and 7 bases at J, with 7 bases in the middle. The CDR3 DNA follows: TGTGCCAGCAGTTTTGGTGGCCAGCCCCAGCATTTT. Translated, it gives CASSFGGQPQHF.

This sequence joins TRBV9 and TRBJ1-2, with TRBD1 matching 10 bases. The CDR3 is 13 residues long. V shed 2 bases, J shed 6 bases, and the junction held 1 base outside the gene matches. Germline CDR1 and CDR2: SGDLS and YYNGEE. The CDR3 here is CASSVDRGNGYTF. The CDR3 DNA sequence: TGTGCCAGCAGCGTGGACAGGGGGAATGGCTACACCTTC.

This clone was detected only once. The rearrangement joins TRBV5-6 to TRBJ1-2, with 7 nucleotides matching TRBD1. Germline CDR1 and CDR2: SGHDT and YYEEEE. The CDR3 runs to 12 residues. J gave up 8 bases and V 6 bases, and 7 bases lay outside the gene matches. The chain's CDR3 is CASNGQAPGYTF. The CDR3 DNA sequence: TGTGCCAGCAACGGACAGGCGCCGGGCTACACCTTC.

This clone was seen once. V usage is TRBV7-9 and J usage is TRBJ1-4, with D perhaps matching TRBD1 (5 bases). Trimming left V 5 bases short and J 5 bases short, with 6 bases between. The length of the CDR3 is 12 residues. CDR1 SEHNR and CDR2 FQNEAQ come from the germline V gene (reference sequence). The CDR3 protein is CASSAGNEKLFF. The CDR3 DNA reads TGTGCCAGCAGCGCAGGGAATGAAAAACTGTTTTTT. Complete variable domain (other parts from reference TRBV7-9 and TRBJ1-4): DTGVSQNPRHKITKRGQNVTFRCDPISEHNRLYWYRQTLGQGPEFLTYFQNEAQLEKSRLLSDRFSAERPKGSFSTLEIQRTEQGDSAMYLCASSAGNEKLFFGSGTQLSVL.

This clone was picked up a small number of times. The V gene is TRBV19, the J gene TRBJ2-7; perhaps TRBD1 as D (6 bases). Germline CDR1 is LNHDA and CDR2 is SQIVND (reference sequence). This CDR3 has 13 residues. V was trimmed by 7 bases and J by 1 base, leaving 11 bases between them. The DNA for the CDR3 is TGTGCCAGTAAGGACAGTGATTCCTACGAGCAGTACTTC. It is translated as CASKDSDSYEQYF.